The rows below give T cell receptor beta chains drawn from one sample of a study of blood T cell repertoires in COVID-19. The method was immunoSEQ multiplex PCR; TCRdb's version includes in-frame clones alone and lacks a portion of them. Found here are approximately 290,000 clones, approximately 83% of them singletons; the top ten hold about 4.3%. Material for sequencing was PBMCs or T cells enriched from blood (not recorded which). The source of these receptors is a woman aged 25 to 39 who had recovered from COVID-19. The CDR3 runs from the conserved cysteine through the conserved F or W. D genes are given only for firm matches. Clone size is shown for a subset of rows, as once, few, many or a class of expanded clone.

CDR3nt: TGTGCCAGTAGTTCCCAGCGGGCGGGCGGCACAGATACGCAGTATTTT
CDR3aa: CASSSQRAGGTDTQYF
v_gene: TRBV19
abundance: NA
j_gene: TRBJ2-3
d_gene: NA

CDR3nt: TGTGCCAGCTCACCAGGGAGCGGCGAGCAGTACTTC
CDR3aa: CASSPGSGEQYF
v_gene: TRBV18
abundance: NA
j_gene: TRBJ2-7
d_gene: NA

CDR3nt: TGCGCCAGCAGCTTGCGGAGCACAGATACGCAGTATTTT
CDR3aa: CASSLRSTDTQYF
v_gene: TRBV5-1
abundance: NA
j_gene: TRBJ2-3
d_gene: NA

CDR3nt: TGTGCCAGCTCACACGGTGCAGGGCCCTCCTACAATGAGCAGTTCTTC
CDR3aa: CASSHGAGPSYNEQFF
v_gene: TRBV18
abundance: once
j_gene: TRBJ2-1
d_gene: NA

CDR3nt: TGTGCCACCAGCAGAGAACGACAGGGGTATTCACCCCTCCACTTT
CDR3aa: CATSRERQGYSPLHF
v_gene: TRBV15
abundance: NA
j_gene: TRBJ1-6
d_gene: TRBD1

CDR3nt: TGTGCCAGCAGTGAAACGCTCCCGGGGGATAATTCACCCCTCCACTTT
CDR3aa: CASSETLPGDNSPLHF
v_gene: TRBV25-1
abundance: NA
j_gene: TRBJ1-6
d_gene: NA

CDR3nt: TGTGCCAGCACCCCGGTGGGACAGGGAAATAATGAGCAGTTCTTC
CDR3aa: CASTPVGQGNNEQFF
v_gene: TRBV2
abundance: NA
j_gene: TRBJ2-1
d_gene: TRBD1

CDR3nt: TGTGCCAGCAGCTTAGCTAGCGGGGGTAGCACAGATACGCAGTATTTT
CDR3aa: CASSLASGGSTDTQYF
v_gene: TRBV7-9
abundance: NA
j_gene: TRBJ2-3
d_gene: TRBD2

CDR3nt: TGTGCCAGCAGTACCAGGGGGCGAGTCTATGGCTACACCTTC
CDR3aa: CASSTRGRVYGYTF
v_gene: TRBV28
abundance: NA
j_gene: TRBJ1-2
d_gene: TRBD1

CDR3nt: TGCGCCAGCAGCCAAGGGACGACAGCCGCCTATGGCTACACCTTC
CDR3aa: CASSQGTTAAYGYTF
v_gene: TRBV4-1
abundance: NA
j_gene: TRBJ1-2
d_gene: NA

CDR3nt: TGTGCCACCAGTGATTTTGTAGCGGGGGGCCTCGGTAGCACAGATACGCAGTATTTT
CDR3aa: CATSDFVAGGLGSTDTQYF
v_gene: TRBV24-1
abundance: NA
j_gene: TRBJ2-3
d_gene: TRBD2

CDR3nt: TGTGCCAGCAGTACCAGATACAGGCCCCCCTACAATGAGCAGTTCTTC
CDR3aa: CASSTRYRPPYNEQFF
v_gene: TRBV28
abundance: NA
j_gene: TRBJ2-1
d_gene: NA

CDR3nt: TGCGCCAGCAGCGTTAATGGGGACAGAGCCTACTTTTTCTTT
CDR3aa: CASSVNGDRAYFFF
v_gene: TRBV4-1
abundance: NA
j_gene: TRBJ1-1
d_gene: TRBD1

CDR3nt: TGTGCCAGTAGTCTCCCGTACGGGAGGTACACTGAAGCTTTCTTT
CDR3aa: CASSLPYGRYTEAFF
v_gene: TRBV19
abundance: NA
j_gene: TRBJ1-1
d_gene: NA

CDR3nt: TGCAGCGTGGTGACCGGGACAGCAAACACTGAAGCTTTCTTT
CDR3aa: CSVVTGTANTEAFF
v_gene: TRBV29-1
abundance: NA
j_gene: TRBJ1-1
d_gene: TRBD1

CDR3nt: TGCGCCAGCAGCTCACCACCGGGCATGGCAGGGGTGGGCACAGATACGCAGTATTTT
CDR3aa: CASSSPPGMAGVGTDTQYF
v_gene: TRBV5-1
abundance: once
j_gene: TRBJ2-3
d_gene: NA

CDR3nt: TGTGCCAGCAGCTCTCAGGTGGCAGCTAACTATGGCTACACCTTC
CDR3aa: CASSSQVAANYGYTF
v_gene: TRBV11-2
abundance: NA
j_gene: TRBJ1-2
d_gene: NA

CDR3nt: TGTGCCAGCAGCTCCCGGACTAGCGGAGCAGGTGAGCAGTTCTTC
CDR3aa: CASSSRTSGAGEQFF
v_gene: TRBV7-6
abundance: NA
j_gene: TRBJ2-1
d_gene: TRBD2

CDR3nt: TGTGCCAGCAGCTTGTGGCAGAAGAACACTGAAGCTTTCTTT
CDR3aa: CASSLWQKNTEAFF
v_gene: TRBV5-5
abundance: NA
j_gene: TRBJ1-1
d_gene: NA

CDR3nt: TGCAGTGCTAGTTCCACAGCGAACACTGAAGCTTTCTTT
CDR3aa: CSASSTANTEAFF
v_gene: TRBV20-1
abundance: NA
j_gene: TRBJ1-1
d_gene: NA

CDR3nt: TGTGCCAGCAGTTTACCCGGACAGCCAAGCTCCTACGAGCAGTACTTC
CDR3aa: CASSLPGQPSSYEQYF
v_gene: TRBV28
abundance: NA
j_gene: TRBJ2-7
d_gene: NA

CDR3nt: TGCGCCAGCAGCTTGGGCCACTACCGGGACAGGGTTATGGGCTACACCTTC
CDR3aa: CASSLGHYRDRVMGYTF
v_gene: TRBV5-1
abundance: few
j_gene: TRBJ1-2
d_gene: TRBD1

CDR3nt: TGTGCCAGCAGCCGGGACAGGGGGCTTAGCGGGGAGCTGTTTTTT
CDR3aa: CASSRDRGLSGELFF
v_gene: TRBV2
abundance: few
j_gene: TRBJ2-2
d_gene: TRBD1

CDR3nt: TGTGCCAGCAGCTTAGCAGCCGTGGCCGGGGAGCTGTTTTTT
CDR3aa: CASSLAAVAGELFF
v_gene: TRBV7-9
abundance: NA
j_gene: TRBJ2-2
d_gene: NA

CDR3nt: TGTGCCAGCAGCAAGGGACAGAACCAAGAGACCCAGTACTTC
CDR3aa: CASSKGQNQETQYF
v_gene: TRBV11-3
abundance: NA
j_gene: TRBJ2-5
d_gene: TRBD1

CDR3nt: TGTGCCAGCAGGCAGACAGGGTTAAATGAAAAACTGTTTTTT
CDR3aa: CASRQTGLNEKLFF
v_gene: TRBV27
abundance: once
j_gene: TRBJ1-4
d_gene: TRBD1

CDR3nt: TGTGCCAGCAGTTTATCCCCGGGGGGGCGGAACACCATATATTTT
CDR3aa: CASSLSPGGRNTIYF
v_gene: TRBV27
abundance: NA
j_gene: TRBJ1-3
d_gene: NA

CDR3nt: TGTGCCAGCAGTTTTACGGCGACTAGCGGGAGTGACAATGAGCAGTTCTTC
CDR3aa: CASSFTATSGSDNEQFF
v_gene: TRBV28
abundance: NA
j_gene: TRBJ2-1
d_gene: TRBD2

CDR3nt: TGTGCCAGCAGCTTAGTCCCCAGAGGGCTAGCTTACAATGAGCAGTTCTTC
CDR3aa: CASSLVPRGLAYNEQFF
v_gene: TRBV11-2
abundance: NA
j_gene: TRBJ2-1
d_gene: NA

CDR3nt: TGTGCCAGCAGCCAAGTGCTAGCGGGGCTCTACAATGAGCAGTTCTTC
CDR3aa: CASSQVLAGLYNEQFF
v_gene: TRBV3-1/TRBV3-2
abundance: NA
j_gene: TRBJ2-1
d_gene: TRBD2

CDR3nt: TGCGCCAGCAGCTTTCGGGATAATGAAAAACTGTTTTTT
CDR3aa: CASSFRDNEKLFF
v_gene: TRBV5-1
abundance: NA
j_gene: TRBJ1-4
d_gene: NA

CDR3nt: TGTGCCAGCTCGCCCCGGGAGGGAAAAACTGAAGCTTTCTTT
CDR3aa: CASSPREGKTEAFF
v_gene: TRBV18
abundance: once
j_gene: TRBJ1-1
d_gene: NA

CDR3nt: TGCGCCAGCAAGACAGACTTGAACACTGAAGCTTTCTTT
CDR3aa: CASKTDLNTEAFF
v_gene: TRBV10-1
abundance: NA
j_gene: TRBJ1-1
d_gene: NA

CDR3nt: TGTGCCTCCGGGGGACGCCGCCAAGAGACCCAGTACTTC
CDR3aa: CASGGRRQETQYF
v_gene: TRBV19
abundance: NA
j_gene: TRBJ2-5
d_gene: NA

CDR3nt: TGTGCCAGCAGCCAAGTAGGGGGCCTGTACAATGAGCAGTTCTTC
CDR3aa: CASSQVGGLYNEQFF
v_gene: TRBV3-1/TRBV3-2
abundance: NA
j_gene: TRBJ2-1
d_gene: TRBD1

CDR3nt: TGTGCCAGCAGCTTAGGGAGGAGCAATCAGCCCCAGCATTTT
CDR3aa: CASSLGRSNQPQHF
v_gene: TRBV7-2
abundance: NA
j_gene: TRBJ1-5
d_gene: NA

CDR3nt: TGTGCCAGCAGTTCCGACTTGACAGCGATAAACTATGGCTACACCTTC
CDR3aa: CASSSDLTAINYGYTF
v_gene: TRBV5-6
abundance: NA
j_gene: TRBJ1-2
d_gene: NA

CDR3nt: TGTGCCAGCAGCCAAGAGGGAAGACAGACCTCAATAGGCTACACCTTC
CDR3aa: CASSQEGRQTSIGYTF
v_gene: TRBV4-2
abundance: NA
j_gene: TRBJ1-2
d_gene: NA

CDR3nt: TGTGCCAGCAGTAATCCCAGGGTTCATACGCAGTATTTT
CDR3aa: CASSNPRVHTQYF
v_gene: TRBV7-2
abundance: NA
j_gene: TRBJ2-3
d_gene: NA

CDR3nt: TGTGCCAGCAGCGCCTACAGTACAACTAATGAAAAACTGTTTTTT
CDR3aa: CASSAYSTTNEKLFF
v_gene: TRBV9
abundance: NA
j_gene: TRBJ1-4
d_gene: NA

CDR3nt: TGTGCCAGCAGTTACCCATTAACTAGGGGCTACACCTTC
CDR3aa: CASSYPLTRGYTF
v_gene: TRBV6-2/TRBV6-3
abundance: NA
j_gene: TRBJ1-2
d_gene: NA

CDR3nt: TGTGCCAGCAGTTTAAGCAGGGCGGATGGCTACACCTTC
CDR3aa: CASSLSRADGYTF
v_gene: TRBV28
abundance: NA
j_gene: TRBJ1-2
d_gene: NA

CDR3nt: TGTGCCAGCAGGGGACAGCATGAAGCTTTCTTT
CDR3aa: CASRGQHEAFF
v_gene: TRBV6-4
abundance: NA
j_gene: TRBJ1-1
d_gene: TRBD1

CDR3nt: TGTGCCAGCAGTTTTACTGGCAATCAGCCCCAGCATTTT
CDR3aa: CASSFTGNQPQHF
v_gene: TRBV27
abundance: NA
j_gene: TRBJ1-5
d_gene: NA

CDR3nt: TGTGCCAGCGGAAACAGGGGGAATGAAAAACTGTTTTTT
CDR3aa: CASGNRGNEKLFF
v_gene: TRBV7-9
abundance: few
j_gene: TRBJ1-4
d_gene: TRBD1

CDR3nt: TGCGCCAGCAGCCCCCAAGGGGCGGGGGTTGAGACCCAGTACTTC
CDR3aa: CASSPQGAGVETQYF
v_gene: TRBV4-1
abundance: NA
j_gene: TRBJ2-5
d_gene: TRBD2

CDR3nt: TGTGCCAGTAGTCTCGGGACTTACGAGCAGTACTTC
CDR3aa: CASSLGTYEQYF
v_gene: TRBV19
abundance: NA
j_gene: TRBJ2-7
d_gene: NA